These T cell receptor beta chains were read from a single sample in a study of blood T cell repertoires in COVID-19. Some clones are missing from TCRdb's copy, which holds only in-frame ones; the method was immunoSEQ multiplex PCR. The table lists more than 300,000 clones, about 86% of them singletons. Sequenced sample: peripheral blood. Receptor source: a woman aged 45-65 years with acute or convalescent COVID-19. Both conserved end residues are part of each CDR3. Each record gives: V gene, clone size, J gene, D gene, CDR3 protein, CDR3 DNA. D genes are given only for firm matches. Some rows mark clone size as missing; the rest say once, few, many or name a class of expanded clone.

>TRBV5-1|-|TRBJ1-4|-
CASSLEGVEKLFF
TGCGCCAGCAGCTTGGAGGGGGTAGAAAAACTGTTTTTT
>TRBV1|-|TRBJ2-5|-
CTSSQDLWDTREAKTQYF
TGCACCAGCAGCCAAGATCTGTGGGACACCCGAGAGGCGAAGACCCAGTACTTC
>TRBV5-4|-|TRBJ2-3|-
CASSSADTQYF
TGTGCCAGCAGCTCCGCAGATACGCAGTATTTT
>TRBV20-1|once|TRBJ1-2|TRBD1
CSASAGQGGNYGYTF
TGCAGTGCTAGTGCTGGACAGGGAGGAAACTATGGCTACACCTTC
>TRBV7-2|-|TRBJ1-2|-
CASTTGTHYGYTF
TGTGCCAGCACAACCGGTACTCACTATGGCTACACCTTC
>TRBV30|-|TRBJ2-1|-
CAWSGLVDEQFF
TGTGCCTGGAGTGGACTGGTGGATGAGCAGTTCTTC
>TRBV12-3/TRBV12-4|-|TRBJ1-2|-
CASSLRQNYGYTF
TGTGCCAGCAGTTTGCGACAGAACTATGGCTACACCTTC
>TRBV29-1|-|TRBJ1-1|-
CSVTRDTNTEAFF
TGCAGCGTTACACGGGACACGAACACTGAAGCTTTCTTT
>TRBV5-4|-|TRBJ1-1|-
CASSLPFTGTEAFF
TGTGCCAGCAGCCTACCCTTTACGGGGACTGAAGCTTTCTTT
>TRBV25-1|-|TRBJ2-7|-
CASSENQGSHEQYF
TGTGCCAGCAGTGAAAATCAGGGCTCCCACGAGCAGTACTTC
>TRBV6-5|-|TRBJ1-6|-
CASMTDYNSPLHF
TGTGCCAGCATGACAGACTATAATTCACCCCTCCACTTT
>TRBV2|-|TRBJ1-4|-
CASRRSGGNEKLFF
TGTGCCAGCCGAAGGTCGGGGGGAAATGAAAAACTGTTTTTT
>TRBV7-2|-|TRBJ1-2|-
CASSLAGDYGYTF
TGTGCCAGCAGCTTAGCGGGAGACTATGGCTACACCTTC
>TRBV30|-|TRBJ2-3|-
CAWSRGVFGTDTQYF
TGTGCCTGGAGCAGGGGGGTCTTTGGCACAGATACGCAGTATTTT
>TRBV9|-|TRBJ1-4|-
CASNEGGATNEKLFF
TGTGCCAGCAACGAAGGGGGGGCGACTAATGAAAAACTGTTTTTT
>TRBV5-5|-|TRBJ1-1|-
CASSPEGGFPEAFF
TGTGCCAGCAGCCCTGAGGGTGGGTTCCCTGAAGCTTTCTTT
>TRBV2|-|TRBJ1-1|-
CASSEAGREAFF
TGTGCCAGCAGTGAAGCGGGCCGGGAAGCTTTCTTT
>TRBV18|-|TRBJ1-1|-
CASSPATGNTEAFF
TGTGCCAGCTCACCAGCGACGGGGAACACTGAAGCTTTCTTT
>TRBV11-2|-|TRBJ1-3|-
CASSYWTDGNTIYF
TGTGCCAGCAGCTATTGGACTGACGGAAACACCATATATTTT
>TRBV7-9|-|TRBJ2-2|TRBD1
CASSLGQGDEELFF
TGTGCCAGCAGCTTAGGACAGGGGGACGAGGAGCTGTTTTTT
>TRBV6-1|-|TRBJ2-3|TRBD2
CASSEAAGGWTDTQYF
TGTGCCAGCAGTGAAGCAGCGGGGGGCTGGACAGATACGCAGTATTTT
>TRBV6-4|-|TRBJ2-2|TRBD2
CASSEAREGNTGELFF
TGTGCCAGCAGTGAAGCGCGGGAGGGGAACACCGGGGAGCTGTTTTTT
>TRBV6-5|-|TRBJ1-2|TRBD1
CASSSGTGYYGYTF
TGTGCCAGCAGTTCCGGGACAGGTTACTATGGCTACACCTTC
>TRBV7-2|-|TRBJ2-1|TRBD2
CASSLELAGGRRNNEQFF
TGTGCCAGCAGCTTAGAACTAGCGGGGGGGAGGAGGAACAATGAGCAGTTCTTC
>TRBV24-1|-|TRBJ2-2|-
CATSARSATGELFF
TGTGCCACCAGTGCCCGTTCAGCGACCGGGGAGCTGTTTTTT
>TRBV7-2|-|TRBJ2-1|-
CASSLEVGSSYNEQFF
TGTGCCAGCAGCTTAGAGGTGGGGAGCTCCTACAATGAGCAGTTCTTC
>TRBV30|-|TRBJ2-1|TRBD1
CAWSPADRGRQFF
TGTGCCTGGTCCCCTGCAGACAGGGGGCGACAGTTCTTC
>TRBV7-2|-|TRBJ2-5|-
CASSLASSALQETQYF
TGTGCCAGCAGCTTAGCGTCTAGCGCCCTCCAAGAGACCCAGTACTTC
>TRBV5-1|-|TRBJ1-6|-
CASSVMTGNSPLHF
TGCGCCAGCAGCGTAATGACTGGGAATTCACCCCTCCACTTT